These T cell receptor beta chains were read from a single sample in a study of shared clonotypes between healthy human individuals. Using immunoSEQ multiplex PCR, the repertoire was profiled, and TCRdb retains in-frame clones only, with some absent. The table has 950,000 to 1,300,000 clones, about three quarters seen once. The material sequenced was memory CD4+ T cells sorted from blood. The receptors were sampled from a man younger than 35 in good health. The CDR3 runs from the conserved cysteine through the conserved F or W. D genes are given only for firm matches. Not every row has a clone size; where given, it reads once, few, many or a size class.

J: TRBJ1-1
length: 14
size: .
D: .
V: TRBV5-1
DNA: TGCGCCAGCAGCTACGGGGGCATGAACACTGAAGCTTTCTTT
CDR3: CASSYGGMNTEAFF

J: TRBJ1-5
length: 14
size: few
D: .
V: TRBV18
DNA: TGTGCCAGCTCACCGGGGATTAGCAATCAGCCCCAGCATTTT
CDR3: CASSPGISNQPQHF

J: TRBJ1-4
length: 15
size: .
D: TRBD1
V: TRBV11-2
DNA: TGTGCCAGCAGACAAGGACAGGCAGCTAATGAAAAACTGTTTTTT
CDR3: CASRQGQAANEKLFF

J: TRBJ2-3
length: 16
size: .
D: .
V: TRBV7-3
DNA: TGTGCCAGCAGCCCCTATGGTGGGGGCCCCACAGATACGCAGTATTTT
CDR3: CASSPYGGGPTDTQYF

J: TRBJ1-2
length: 14
size: few
D: .
V: TRBV5-4
DNA: TGTGCCAGCAGCTTGGGCGGGTTTGGGGATGGCTACACCTTC
CDR3: CASSLGGFGDGYTF

J: TRBJ1-2
length: 12
size: .
D: .
V: TRBV6-6
DNA: TGTGCCAGCAGTTACTCACAGGAAGGCTACACCTTC
CDR3: CASSYSQEGYTF

J: TRBJ1-6
length: 15
size: once
D: TRBD1
V: TRBV11-2
DNA: TGTGCCAGCAGCTCCAGACAGGGTTATAATTCACCCCTCCACTTT
CDR3: CASSSRQGYNSPLHF

J: TRBJ2-2
length: 14
size: once
D: .
V: TRBV6-5
DNA: TGTGCCAGCAGTCCCCTAGGGGTGGCCGGGGAGCTGTTTTTT
CDR3: CASSPLGVAGELFF

J: TRBJ2-1
length: 15
size: .
D: .
V: TRBV6-6
DNA: TGTGCCAGCAGTTACTCGAGTCAGGGCTCTTTTGAGCAGTTCTTC
CDR3: CASSYSSQGSFEQFF

J: TRBJ2-7
length: 14
size: .
D: TRBD2
V: TRBV7-2
DNA: TGTGCCAGCAGCTCCTCGGGAGGAGGGCGGGAGCAGTACTTC
CDR3: CASSSSGGGREQYF

J: TRBJ2-1
length: 17
size: .
D: TRBD2
V: TRBV5-5
DNA: TGTGCCAGCAGCTTGTCGCTAGCGGGAGTAAAGTACAATGAGCAGTTCTTC
CDR3: CASSLSLAGVKYNEQFF